This entry concerns a single TCR beta chain. What it binds is not known. These data are taken from a study of T cell repertoires in cytomegalovirus infection. Study at large: The authors relied on CMV epitopes, both recently identified HLA-C-restricted and well-studied HLA-B-restricted. General study points: What dominated the ex vivo response were HLA-C-restricted CMV-specific TCR beta clonotypes.

Each CDR3 protein gets one entry after TCRdb re-called the reads with MiXCR. The data show approximately 300,000 distinct CDR3 sequences, almost 30% seen once. CDR3 length equals 14 residues. Trimming removed 2 bases from V and 3 bases from J, with 8 bases in between. Per germline, CDR1 MDHEN and CDR2 SYDVKM. This receptor was taken from a human donor in good health (CMV status not recorded). Some clones in this sample may be carry-over from other donors' samples. Sequencing used cultured PBMCs, obtained from culture after CMV antigen stimulation. V gene TRBV28 combines with J gene TRBJ1-5, with a weak D call TRBD1 (5 bases). Written as DNA, the CDR3 is TGTGCCAGCAGTTTACGACAGTTCAATCAGCCCCAGCATTTT. This encodes CASSLRQFNQPQHF.